This passage covers 19 T cell receptor beta chains from one sample sequenced in a study of blood T cell repertoires in COVID-19. Libraries were prepared by immunoSEQ multiplex PCR; TCRdb keeps only in-frame clonotypes and omits some of them. The sample lists approximately 210,000 clones; 70% to 90% were seen once. Input material: peripheral blood. The source is a woman in her 40s who had recovered from COVID-19.

The rearrangement joins TRBV7-9 to TRBJ1-1, with 10 bases identical to TRBD1. After removal of 1 base from V and 7 bases from J, the junction contained 9 bases not matched to a gene. This CDR3 is 16 amino acids long. Germline V gene lookup returns CDR1 SEHNR and CDR2 FQNEAQ (reference sequence). CDR3 sequence (DNA): TGTGCCAGCAGCTTAGAGTTGGGACAGGGGTCAGGTGAAGCTTTCTTT. It encodes CASSLELGQGSGEAFF.

The CDR3 DNA follows: TGTGCCAGCTCACCCCTTTCCGGACAGGGGAGAACTGAAGCTTTCTTT. This codes for CASSPLSGQGRTEAFF. The chain recombines TRBV18 with TRBJ1-1; 9 nucleotides agree with TRBD1. Germline V gene sequence: CDR1 KGHSH, CDR2 LQKENI. This CDR3 is 16 amino acids long. V lost 3 bases, J lost 5 bases, and 10 bases stayed unmatched.

The chain carries TRBV19 and TRBJ1-2, with 8 nucleotides matching TRBD1. J gave up 4 bases and V 7 bases, and 2 bases lay outside the gene matches. The length of the CDR3 is 12 residues. Germline CDR1 LNHDA, CDR2 SQIVND (reference sequence). The CDR3 DNA reads TGTGCCAGTATGGGACAGGTCTATGGCTACACCTTC. This codes for CASMGQVYGYTF.

The chain links TRBV11-2 to TRBJ2-7; 7 bases align to TRBD1. With V trimmed by 1 base and J by 3 bases, 3 bases remained unmatched. CDR3 size: 14 residues. Germline values: CDR1 SGHAT, CDR2 FQNNGV. The CDR3 sequence is CASSLARDSYEQYF. The CDR3 DNA reads TGTGCCAGCAGCTTAGCTCGGGACAGCTACGAGCAGTACTTC. The full variable domain, with the rest looked up from reference TRBV11-2 and TRBJ2-7, is EAGVAQSPRYKIIEKRQSVAFWCNPISGHATLYWYQQILGQGPKLLIQFQNNGVVDDSQLPKDRFSAERLKGVDSTLKIQPAKLEDSAVYLCASSLARDSYEQYFGPGTRLTVT.

This chain joins TRBV7-3 and TRBJ2-1; 7 bases align to TRBD1. The CDR3 loop spans 16 amino acids. With 5 bases clipped from V and 1 base from J, the junction kept 8 bases outside the gene matches. CDR1 and CDR2 from the germline V gene are SGHTA and FQGTGA. The CDR3 DNA sequence: TGTGCCAGCAGCCTTTTGACAGGGAAGTCCTACAATGAGCAGTTCTTC. Protein sequence: CASSLLTGKSYNEQFF.

V is TRBV4-1 and J is TRBJ2-3, with 8 positions matching TRBD2. There are 21 residues in the CDR3. The J segment lost 3 bases and the V segment lost 3 bases, leaving 23 bases of the junction unmatched. Germline V gives CDR1 MGHRA, CDR2 YSYEKL. The CDR3 sequence: CASSHIPPGLVVLSRTDTQYF. The CDR3 DNA reads as TGCGCCAGCAGCCACATACCCCCGGGACTAGTTGTATTGTCGAGGACAGATACGCAGTATTTT.

V and J are TRBV7-9 and TRBJ1-2, with TRBD1 matching over 9 bases. V shed 5 bases, J shed 0 bases, and the junction held 7 bases outside the gene matches. This CDR3 comprises 16 residues. Germline CDR1 SEHNR, CDR2 FQNEAQ (reference sequence). CDR3: CASSPGQGNANYGYTF. The CDR3, as DNA: TGTGCCAGCAGCCCGGGACAGGGTAATGCTAACTATGGCTACACCTTC.

The rearrangement links TRBV18 to TRBJ2-1, with TRBD2 matching over 9 bases. This CDR3 has 18 residues. CDR1 KGHSH and CDR2 LQKENI come from the germline V gene. After removal of 5 bases from V and 5 bases from J, the junction contained 16 bases not matched to a gene. This CDR3 reads CASSSLTLSGSPHNEQFF. The CDR3 nucleotides are TGTGCCAGCTCATCGCTAACTCTTAGCGGGAGTCCCCACAATGAGCAGTTCTTC.

The chain couples TRBV6-5 to TRBJ2-5, with 10 positions matching TRBD2. Germline V gene data show CDR1 as MNHEY and CDR2 as SVGAGI. The length of the CDR3 is 15 residues. J was trimmed by 8 bases and V by 0 bases; bases with no gene match: 6. The CDR3 spells CASSYSIERGGTQYF. CDR3 in DNA: TGTGCCAGCAGTTACTCGATCGAGCGGGGGGGAACCCAGTACTTC.

This clone was observed a few times. The chain recombines TRBV12-3 or TRBV12-4 with TRBJ2-2; D is unclear. V lost 6 bases and J 6 bases, leaving 8 bases between the germline ends. The CDR3 runs 12 residues. CDR3 sequence: CASRKGAGELFF. DNA of the CDR3: TGTGCCAGCAGAAAAGGAGCCGGGGAGCTGTTTTTT.

The rearrangement joins TRBV24-1 to TRBJ2-1; D gene ambiguous. Germline CDR1 and CDR2: KGHDR and SFDVKD. The V end was cut by 4 bases, the J end by 7 bases, with 7 bases between. This CDR3 region has 12 residues. CDR3 DNA: TGTGCCACCAGTGAAACTTGGAATGAGCAGTTCTTC. It specifies CATSETWNEQFF.

The chain links TRBV15 to TRBJ2-1; the match to TRBD1 covers 9 bases. With 4 bases clipped from V and 7 bases from J, the junction kept 8 bases outside the gene matches. The length of the CDR3 is 15 residues. CDR1 and CDR2 from the germline V gene are LNHNV and YYDKDF (reference sequence). CDR3 loop: CATSKEVQGANEQFF. In DNA form, the CDR3 reads TGTGCCACCAGCAAGGAGGTACAGGGGGCGAATGAGCAGTTCTTC.

This chain connects TRBV13 to TRBJ2-7; weak D call: TRBD1 (7 bases). The V end was cut by 5 bases, the J end by 4 bases, with 18 bases between. The CDR3 runs 15 residues. CDR1 PRHDT and CDR2 FYEKMQ come from the germline V gene (reference sequence). In DNA, the CDR3 is TGTGCCAGCAGCCAACCCTCGGCAGGGGGGTACGAGCAGTACTTC. Encoded protein: CASSQPSAGGYEQYF. Full variable domain (missing parts from reference TRBV13 and TRBJ2-7): AAGVIQSPRHLIKEKRETATLKCYPIPRHDTVYWYQQGPGQDPQFLISFYEKMQSDKGSIPDRFSAQQFSDYHSELNMSSLELGDSALYFCASSQPSAGGYEQYFGPGTRLTVT.

V gene TRBV20-1 combines with J gene TRBJ2-7; 7 bases line up with TRBD2. This CDR3 is built from 11 residues. From germline, CDR1 is DFQATT and CDR2 SNEGSKA (reference sequence). The CDR3 DNA reads TGCAGTGCTCCGTACCGGGGGAGCGGGATAGTC. Translating gives CSAPYRGSGIV.

This chain uses TRBV28 with TRBJ2-7; 10 positions match TRBD1. V lost 6 bases to trimming and J lost 4 bases; unmatched junction nucleotides: 3. CDR1 MDHEN and CDR2 SYDVKM come from the germline V gene. This CDR3 is built from 13 residues. Here the CDR3 DNA reads TGTGCCAGCAGCTCGGGACAGGGGTACGAGCAGTACTTC. Its translation: CASSSGQGYEQYF. Filled out from reference TRBV28 and TRBJ2-7, the complete variable domain reads DVKVTQSSRYLVKRTGEKVFLECVQDMDHENMFWYRQDPGLGLRLIYFSYDVKMKEKGDIPEGYSVSREKKERFSLILESASTNQTSMYLCASSSGQGYEQYFGPGTRLTVT.

Here the CDR3 reads CASGREVYNEQFF. CDR3 DNA: TGTGCCAGCGGGCGGGAGGTGTACAATGAGCAGTTCTTC. The genes are TRBV7-3 and TRBJ2-1, with 8 bases aligning to TRBD2. The germline V gene encodes CDR1 SGHTA and CDR2 FQGTGA. This CDR3 has 13 amino acids. Trimming at V came to 8 bases and at J to 4 bases, leaving 4 bases not matched to a gene.

The V gene is TRBV7-2, the J gene TRBJ1-5; TRBD1 matches at 9 bases. Germline V gene lookup returns CDR1 SGHTA and CDR2 FQGNSA. Losses at the gene ends were 5 bases for V and 7 bases for J; bases not matched to a gene: 12. CDR3 size: 16 residues. The CDR3 DNA follows: TGTGCCAGCAGCCCCGGAGCTACAGGGGGCTGGCAGCCCCAGCATTTT. It encodes CASSPGATGGWQPQHF. The full variable domain, its missing parts supplied by reference TRBV7-2 and TRBJ1-5, is GAGVSQSPSNKVTEKGKDVELRCDPISGHTALYWYRQSLGQGLEFLIYFQGNSAPDKSGLPSDRFSAERTGGSVSTLTIQRTQQEDSAVYLCASSPGATGGWQPQHFGDGTRLSIL.

This clone has a single count. This chain connects TRBV19 to TRBJ2-6; no definite D call. Trimming stripped 5 bases from V and 0 bases from J, with 5 bases between. The germline V gene encodes CDR1 LNHDA and CDR2 SQIVND (reference sequence). CDR3 size: 14 residues. CDR3 loop: CASSLISGANVLTF. In nucleotides, the CDR3 is TGTGCCAGTAGTCTTATCTCTGGGGCCAACGTCCTGACTTTC.

The chain couples TRBV2 to TRBJ1-1; D is perhaps TRBD1 (5 bases). In germline, CDR1 is SNHLY, CDR2 FYNNEI. Trimming pared 4 bases from V and 7 bases from J, leaving 16 bases between. The CDR3 has 14 amino acids. For the CDR3, the DNA is TGTGCCAGCAGTGTTGACAGTGGTTACGGTGAAGCTTTCTTT. Translation: CASSVDSGYGEAFF.